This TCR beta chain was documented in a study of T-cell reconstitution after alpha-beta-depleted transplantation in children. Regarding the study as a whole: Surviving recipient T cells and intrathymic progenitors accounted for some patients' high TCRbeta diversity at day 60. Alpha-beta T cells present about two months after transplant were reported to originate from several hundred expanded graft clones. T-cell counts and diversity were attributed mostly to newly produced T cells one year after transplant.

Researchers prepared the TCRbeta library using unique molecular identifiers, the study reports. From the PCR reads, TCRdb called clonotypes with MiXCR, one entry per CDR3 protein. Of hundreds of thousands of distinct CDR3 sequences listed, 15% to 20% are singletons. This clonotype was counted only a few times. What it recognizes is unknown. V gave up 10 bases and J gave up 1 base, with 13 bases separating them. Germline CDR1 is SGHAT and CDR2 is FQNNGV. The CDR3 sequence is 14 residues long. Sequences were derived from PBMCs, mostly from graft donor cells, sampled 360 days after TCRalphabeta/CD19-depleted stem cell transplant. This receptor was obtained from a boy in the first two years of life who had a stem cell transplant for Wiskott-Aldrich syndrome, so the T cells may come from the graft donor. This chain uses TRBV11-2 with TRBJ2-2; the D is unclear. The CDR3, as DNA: TGTGCCACACGGTTCCCAGGGAACACCGGGGAGCTGTTTTTT. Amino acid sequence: CATRFPGNTGELFF.